These 10 T cell receptor beta chains were all obtained from the same sample, sequenced in a study of blood T cell repertoires in COVID-19. The method was immunoSEQ multiplex PCR; TCRdb's version includes in-frame clones alone and lacks a portion of them. The table has about 150,000 clones, roughly 76% seen once. Sample: peripheral blood. The origin of the receptors is a human donor with acute or convalescent COVID-19. The donor label of this sample is uncertain.

This chain joins TRBV5-5 and TRBJ2-7; 11 bases fit TRBD1. The J segment lost 5 bases and the V segment lost 4 bases, leaving 2 bases of the junction unmatched. This CDR3 has 13 amino acids. Germline V gene data show CDR1 as SGHKS and CDR2 as YYEKEE (reference sequence). CDR3 protein: CASSVGQGDEQYF. CDR3 nucleotides: TGTGCCAGCAGCGTGGGACAGGGGGACGAGCAGTACTTC.

The V and J genes are TRBV30 and TRBJ1-3; 7 bases are shared with TRBD1. CDR3 length equals 15 residues. Per the germline V gene, CDR1 is GTSNPN and CDR2 is SVGIG (reference sequence). Trimming cost V 4 bases and J 2 bases; bases outside gene matches: 8. Here the CDR3 DNA reads TGTGCCTGGACAGGGGGTAAAGAAACTGGAAACACCATATATTTT. This sequence encodes CAWTGGKETGNTIYF.

This chain uses TRBV7-2 with TRBJ2-2, with D unclear. This CDR3 comprises 14 residues. V lost 2 bases, J lost 6 bases, and 10 bases lay in between. Germline-derived CDR1 and CDR2 are SGHTA and FQGNSA. As DNA, the CDR3 is TGTGCCAGCAGCTTATACCAGGCCGCCGGGGAGCTGTTTTTT. This encodes CASSLYQAAGELFF.

The gene calls are TRBV19 and TRBJ1-1; D ambiguous. The CDR3 runs 13 residues. V lost 3 bases and J 3 bases, leaving 8 bases between the germline ends. Germline V lookup: CDR1 LNHDA, CDR2 SQIVND (reference sequence). The CDR3 protein is CASSMNRDTEAFF. CDR3 in DNA: TGTGCCAGTAGTATGAACAGAGACACTGAAGCTTTCTTT.

The chain has TRBV6-5 and TRBJ1-5; TRBD1 matches 7 bases. Per the germline V gene, CDR1 is MNHEY and CDR2 is SVGAGI. The CDR3 extends over 15 amino acids. The V segment lost 6 bases and the J segment 4 bases; nucleotides outside the gene matches: 9. CDR3 nucleotides: TGTGCCAGCAGAGTTCTGGAGGGGGCGAATCAGCCCCAGCATTTT. This translates into CASRVLEGANQPQHF.

The CDR3 is CASSPPPTGANGYTF. The DNA for the CDR3 is TGTGCCAGCAGTCCGCCCCCTACAGGGGCTAATGGCTACACCTTC. This chain links TRBV6-6 with TRBJ1-2; TRBD1 agrees at 7 bases. Germline V gene lookup returns CDR1 MNHNY and CDR2 SVGAGI (reference sequence). V gave up 5 bases and J gave up 6 bases; unmatched junction bases: 12. The CDR3 runs to 15 residues.

V usage is TRBV6-6 and J usage is TRBJ1-2; the D gene is possibly TRBD1 (5 bases). Germline values: CDR1 MNHNY, CDR2 SVGAGI (reference sequence). V was cut by 0 bases and J by 7 bases, with 9 bases left in between. There are 13 residues in the CDR3. CDR3 coding DNA: TGTGCCAGCAGTTACTCTATAGGGGTTGGCTACACCTTC. Amino acid sequence: CASSYSIGVGYTF.

The chain recombines TRBV27 with TRBJ1-4, with D possibly being TRBD1 (5 bases). The CDR3 extends over 15 amino acids. Germline V gene sequence: CDR1 MNHEY, CDR2 SMNVEV (reference sequence). Trimming shortened V by 1 base and J by 8 bases, and 14 bases separated the two germline ends. The CDR3 reads CASSLLGRVEEKLFF. The CDR3 DNA sequence: TGTGCCAGCAGTTTATTAGGCAGGGTGGAAGAAAAACTGTTTTTT.

The V call is TRBV5-8, the J call TRBJ1-5, with TRBD1 matching over 8 bases. In germline, CDR1 is SGHTS, CDR2 YDEGEE. The CDR3 is made up of 16 amino acids. Losses at the gene ends were 0 bases for V and 1 base for J; bases not matched to a gene: 3. CDR3 sequence: CASSLAGGRSNQPQHF. The CDR3 coding sequence is TGTGCCAGCAGCTTGGCAGGGGGCAGGAGCAATCAGCCCCAGCATTTT. The full variable domain, in which reference TRBV5-8 and TRBJ1-5 provide the parts outside the CDR3, is EAGVTQSPTHLIKTRGQQATLRCSPISGHTSVYWYQQALGLGLQFLLWYDEGEERNRGNFPPRFSGRQFPNYSSELNVNALELEDSALYLCASSLAGGRSNQPQHFGDGTRLSIL.

This clone was observed many times. The genes are TRBV27 and TRBJ1-2; D gene uncertain. There are 14 residues in the CDR3. The V end was cut by 5 bases, the J end by 4 bases, with 14 bases between. Germline loops: CDR1 MNHEY, CDR2 SMNVEV (reference sequence). The CDR3 region has the DNA TGTGCCAGCAGTCCACCGTGGCAGATCTATGGCTACACCTTC. Translating it yields CASSPPWQIYGYTF.